A single sample is the source of the 25 T cell receptor beta chains below, sequenced in a study of blood T cell repertoires in COVID-19 (dated by TCRdb to about 2020). The protocol used for the library was the immunoSEQ multiplex PCR assay. TCRdb retrieved this table from immuneACCESS and kept in-frame rearrangements only. Not all clones are present; in checked studies, unresolved V genes account for under half, and no reason is known for the remainder. In all, the sample holds tens of thousands of clones, and around nine tenths of those were seen once. Roughly 9.1% of the sample goes to the ten largest clones. Sequenced input: peripheral blood. Receptor source: a human donor in a cohort sampled during active COVID-19.

The V and J genes are TRBV9 and TRBJ2-5; 12 bases align to TRBD2. J gave up 5 bases and V 3 bases, and 8 bases lay outside the gene matches. Germline lookup yields CDR1 SGDLS and CDR2 YYNGEE. The CDR3 is 16 residues long. The CDR3 is CASSASTSGSGETQYF. CDR3 nucleotide sequence: TGTGCCAGCAGCGCTTCGACTAGCGGGAGCGGGGAGACCCAGTACTTC.

This clone was seen only once. The chain uses TRBV5-4 and TRBJ2-7; TRBD1 might be the D (5 bases). Per the germline V gene, CDR1 is SGHNT and CDR2 is YYREEE (reference sequence). Trimming stripped 2 bases from V and 5 bases from J, with 17 bases between. The CDR3 runs to 15 residues. The CDR3, as DNA: TGTGCCAGCAGCTTTTGGGGCTCCCTTCCTAACGAGCAGTACTTC. Amino acids: CASSFWGSLPNEQYF.

This chain connects TRBV5-5 to TRBJ2-7, with a tentative D call TRBD1 (5 bases). This CDR3 has 14 amino acids. V dropped 2 bases and J dropped 3 bases, with 12 bases sitting between them. The germline V gene has CDR1 SGHKS and CDR2 YYEKEE (reference sequence). CDR3 in amino acids: CASSFTQGGYEQYF. The DNA of the CDR3 is TGTGCCAGCAGCTTTACGCAGGGTGGCTACGAGCAGTACTTC.

The V and J genes are TRBV4-3 and TRBJ2-1; the match to TRBD2 covers 11 bases. The germline gives CDR1 LGHNA, CDR2 YSLEER. This CDR3 spans 18 amino acids. The junction had 8 bases not matched to a gene; V was cut back by 0 bases and J by 4 bases. In DNA, the CDR3 is TGCGCCAGCAGCCAAGATATCCCCTCTAGCGGGAGGTACAATGAGCAGTTCTTC. This gives the protein CASSQDIPSSGRYNEQFF.

This chain links TRBV6-6 with TRBJ2-7; 8 bases are shared with TRBD2. The CDR3 has 14 amino acids. Germline CDR1 MNHNY, CDR2 SVGAGI (reference sequence). The V segment lost 4 bases and the J segment 5 bases; nucleotides outside the gene matches: 7. The CDR3 protein is CASSFGLASDEQYF. CDR3 DNA: TGTGCCAGCAGTTTTGGACTAGCTTCCGACGAGCAGTACTTC.

The chain links TRBV7-2 to TRBJ2-7; 9 bases are shared with TRBD2. V shed 4 bases and J 4 bases; nucleotides not matched to a gene: 20. Germline CDR1 and CDR2: SGHTA and FQGNSA. The CDR3 loop spans 19 amino acids. CDR3 coding DNA: TGTGCCAGCAGCTCCGATCGCCTCTTTCGTAGCGGGAGTAGTTACGAGCAGTACTTC. This sequence encodes CASSSDRLFRSGSSYEQYF.

The rearrangement uses TRBV10-1 and TRBJ1-6, with D unclear. V gave up 7 bases and J gave up 1 base, with 8 bases separating them. The germline CDR1 and CDR2 sequences are WNHNN and SYGVQD (reference sequence). The CDR3 spans 14 residues. For the CDR3, the DNA is TGCGCCAGCAATGGGCAGTCCTATAATTCACCCCTCCACTTT. Its protein product is CASNGQSYNSPLHF.

The chain joins TRBV6-2 or TRBV6-3 to TRBJ1-6; 7 nucleotides agree with TRBD1. CDR3 length equals 14 residues. The junction had 6 bases not matched to a gene; V was cut back by 6 bases and J by 7 bases. Per the germline V gene, CDR1 is MNHEY and CDR2 is SVGEGT. CDR3 region: CASSQTTGNSPLHF. DNA of the CDR3: TGTGCCAGCAGCCAGACGACAGGGAATTCACCCCTCCACTTT.

Only one count was recorded for this clone. This chain joins TRBV6-1 and TRBJ2-3, with 11 bases lining up with TRBD2. With 3 bases clipped from V and 4 bases from J, the junction kept 3 bases outside the gene matches. The CDR3 runs 15 residues. Germline loops: CDR1 MNHNS, CDR2 SASEGT. In DNA, the CDR3 is TGTGCCAGCAGTGATCCGGGACTAGCGGCAGATACGCAGTATTTT. It translates to CASSDPGLAADTQYF.

The chain recombines TRBV5-4 with TRBJ2-2; 8 bases match TRBD1. Germline CDR1 reads SGHNT; CDR2 reads YYREEE (reference sequence). Trimming at V came to 3 bases and at J to 0 bases, leaving 4 bases not matched to a gene. The CDR3 totals 16 residues. The CDR3 region has the DNA TGTGCCAGCAGCTGGGGGACAGGTTCGAACACCGGGGAGCTGTTTTTT. It specifies CASSWGTGSNTGELFF.

The CDR3 DNA follows: TGTGCCAGCAGTAACGGCCTCACTAGCGATTACACCGGGGAGCTGTTTTTT. This gives the protein CASSNGLTSDYTGELFF. The chain joins TRBV6-2 or TRBV6-3 to TRBJ2-2, with 7 nucleotides matching TRBD2. V was clipped by 5 bases and J by 3 bases; unmatched bases: 12. Germline CDR1 MNHEY, CDR2 SVGEGT. The CDR3 runs 17 residues.

In nucleotides, the CDR3 is TGTGCCAGCAACTTGAGGGAATTGAACACTGAAGCTTTCTTT. Its protein product is CASNLRELNTEAFF. The chain uses TRBV6-5 and TRBJ1-1; no definite D call. Germline V gene data show CDR1 as MNHEY and CDR2 as SVGAGI. Trimming left V 7 bases short and J 0 bases short, with 12 bases between. This CDR3 is built from 14 residues.

The chain joins TRBV12-3 or TRBV12-4 to TRBJ2-1, with D possibly matching TRBD1 (6 bases). V was shortened by 6 bases and J by 9 bases, with 12 bases between the two germline ends. The CDR3 covers 12 residues. CDR3 coding DNA: TGTGCCAGCAGCCTTAACAGGGTTGAGCAGTTCTTC. As protein: CASSLNRVEQFF.

V usage is TRBV6-5 and J usage is TRBJ2-7; TRBD1 might be the D (5 bases). Between the trimmed V and J ends, which lost 0 bases and 2 bases, there was a span of 11 bases. Looked up from germline, CDR1 is MNHEY and CDR2 is SVGAGI. This CDR3 is 15 amino acids long. The CDR3 DNA is TGTGCCAGCAGTTACTCACCAGGGAACCCCTACGAGCAGTACTTC. Its protein product is CASSYSPGNPYEQYF.

CDR3 nucleotide sequence: TGCAGTGCTGACCAGACAGCCGAGCAGTACTTC. This translates into CSADQTAEQYF. V and J are TRBV20-1 and TRBJ2-7; tentative D call: TRBD1 (5 bases). In germline, CDR1 is DFQATT, CDR2 SNEGSKA (reference sequence). The V gene lost 5 bases and the J gene lost 6 bases, with 11 bases spanning the gap. The CDR3 sequence is 11 residues long.

The V call is TRBV5-1, the J call TRBJ2-3; D is unclear. V dropped 2 bases and J dropped 4 bases, with 11 bases sitting between them. Germline V gives CDR1 SGHRS, CDR2 YFSETQ. The CDR3 sequence is 14 residues long. For the CDR3, the DNA is TGCGCCAGCAGCTTAAATCAGGCCCCAGATACGCAGTATTTT. It specifies CASSLNQAPDTQYF.

This clone came up once. The chain uses TRBV28 and TRBJ2-6; 8 positions agree with TRBD1. The germline V gene has CDR1 MDHEN and CDR2 SYDVKM. The ends lost 6 bases at V and 1 base at J; junction bases unmatched: 5. The CDR3 contains 16 residues. CDR3 region: CASSRDRGSGANVLTF. The DNA for the CDR3 is TGTGCCAGCAGCCGCGACAGGGGATCTGGGGCCAACGTCCTGACTTTC.

This chain links TRBV6-5 with TRBJ2-3, with 8 nucleotides matching TRBD2. CDR1 and CDR2 (germline): MNHEY, SVGAGI. V was clipped by 10 bases and J by 6 bases; unmatched bases: 6. This CDR3 is built from 12 residues. CDR3 nucleotides: TGTGCCACGCAAACTAGCGGTGATACGCAGTATTTT. Translating gives CATQTSGDTQYF.

The chain combines TRBV2 with TRBJ2-7; 7 bases agree with TRBD1. CDR3 length equals 15 residues. Germline trimming cut 7 bases from V and 2 bases from J; bases unmatched to any gene: 11. Germline CDR1 reads SNHLY; CDR2 reads FYNNEI. The CDR3 coding sequence is TGTGCCAGCAACCCCAATTGGGACAGAACCTACGAGCAGTACTTC. It specifies CASNPNWDRTYEQYF.

J is TRBJ1-1 and V is TRBV28; maybe TRBD1 (6 bases). The CDR3 is 13 amino acids. CDR1 and CDR2 from the germline V gene are MDHEN and SYDVKM. Trimming removed 5 bases at V and 2 bases at J, with 9 bases between. The CDR3 reads CASSATGNTEAFF. CDR3 sequence (DNA): TGTGCCAGCAGTGCGACAGGAAACACTGAAGCTTTCTTT.

This clone was seen only a few times. The V call is TRBV30, the J call TRBJ1-2; D unclear. Germline CDR1 reads GTSNPN; CDR2 reads SVGIG (reference sequence). The CDR3 totals 13 residues. V lost 2 bases, J lost 6 bases, and 13 bases lay in between. The CDR3 spells CAWSSGPRNGYTF. The CDR3 DNA follows: TGTGCCTGGAGTTCGGGTCCTCGGAATGGCTACACCTTC.

The V gene is TRBV7-2, the J gene TRBJ2-1; 10 bases are shared with TRBD2. Unmatched junction bases numbered 3, after V lost 4 bases and J lost 6 bases. Germline lookup yields CDR1 SGHTA and CDR2 FQGNSA. The CDR3 contains 14 residues. In DNA, the CDR3 is TGTGCCAGCAGCTCCAGCGGGAGGGGCAATGAGCAGTTCTTC. It encodes CASSSSGRGNEQFF.

This sequence joins TRBV2 and TRBJ1-5; D call uncertain. Trimming stripped 6 bases from V and 7 bases from J, with 10 bases between. From germline, CDR1 is SNHLY and CDR2 FYNNEI. The CDR3 is 12 residues long. The CDR3 here is CASRKSGQPQHF. The CDR3 nucleotides are TGTGCCAGCAGGAAATCGGGGCAGCCCCAGCATTTT.

The rearrangement joins TRBV27 to TRBJ2-7, with TRBD2 matching over 12 bases. The CDR3 runs 16 residues. Germline V gene data show CDR1 as MNHEY and CDR2 as SMNVEV (reference sequence). Unmatched junction bases numbered 7, after V lost 5 bases and J lost 2 bases. CDR3 nucleotides: TGTGCCAGCAGTAACCAATGGACTAGCGGGACCTACGAGCAGTACTTC. As protein: CASSNQWTSGTYEQYF.

The chain carries TRBV7-2 and TRBJ2-7; 12 positions agree with TRBD2. V was clipped by 3 bases and J by 0 bases; unmatched bases: 6. Germline V gene data show CDR1 as SGHTA and CDR2 as FQGNSA. The CDR3 has 17 amino acids. The CDR3 DNA sequence: TGTGCCAGCAGCTTCCGACCGACTAGCGGGAGCTCCTACGAGCAGTACTTC. Its translation: CASSFRPTSGSSYEQYF.